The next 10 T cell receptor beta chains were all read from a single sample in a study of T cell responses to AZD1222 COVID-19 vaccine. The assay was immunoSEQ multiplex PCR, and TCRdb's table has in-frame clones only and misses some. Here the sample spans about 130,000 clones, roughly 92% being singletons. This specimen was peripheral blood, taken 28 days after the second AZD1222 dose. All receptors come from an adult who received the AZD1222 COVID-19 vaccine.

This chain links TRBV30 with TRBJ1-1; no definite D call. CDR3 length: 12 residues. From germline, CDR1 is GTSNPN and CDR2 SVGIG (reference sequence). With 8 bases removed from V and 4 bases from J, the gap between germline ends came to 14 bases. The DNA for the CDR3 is TGTGCCCTACAGAGGGAATTCACTGAAGCTTTCTTT. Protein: CALQREFTEAFF. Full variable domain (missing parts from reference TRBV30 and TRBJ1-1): SQTIHQWPATLVQPVGSPLSLECTVEGTSNPNLYWYRQAAGRGLQLLFYSVGIGQISSEVPQNLSASRPQDRQFILSSKKLLLSDSGFYLCALQREFTEAFFGQGTRLTVV.

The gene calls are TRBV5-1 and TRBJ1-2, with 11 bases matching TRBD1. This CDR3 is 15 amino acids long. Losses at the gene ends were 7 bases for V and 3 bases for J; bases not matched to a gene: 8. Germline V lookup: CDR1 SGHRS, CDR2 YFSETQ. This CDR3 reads CASLPGTGGYYGYTF. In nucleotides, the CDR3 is TGCGCCAGCCTTCCCGGGACAGGGGGTTACTATGGCTACACCTTC. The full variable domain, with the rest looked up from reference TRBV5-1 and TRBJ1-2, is KAGVTQTPRYLIKTRGQQVTLSCSPISGHRSVSWYQQTPGQGLQFLFEYFSETQRNKGNFPGRFSGRQFSNSRSEMNVSTLELGDSALYLCASLPGTGGYYGYTFGSGTRLTVV.

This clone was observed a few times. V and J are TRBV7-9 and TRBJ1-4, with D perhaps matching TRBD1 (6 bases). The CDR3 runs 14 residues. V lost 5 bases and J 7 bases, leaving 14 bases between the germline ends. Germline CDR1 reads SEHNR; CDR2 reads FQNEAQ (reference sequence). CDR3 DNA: TGTGCCAGCAGCCCCGAGCAGGGGTTTGAAAAACTGTTTTTT. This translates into CASSPEQGFEKLFF.

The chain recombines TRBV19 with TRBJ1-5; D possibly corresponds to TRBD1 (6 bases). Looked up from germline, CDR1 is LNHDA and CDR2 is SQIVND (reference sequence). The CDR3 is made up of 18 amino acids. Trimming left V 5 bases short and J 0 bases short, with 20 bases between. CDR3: CASSSRGQSLNSNQPQHF. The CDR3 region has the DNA TGTGCCAGTAGTTCCCGGGGGCAGTCCTTAAATAGCAATCAGCCCCAGCATTTT.

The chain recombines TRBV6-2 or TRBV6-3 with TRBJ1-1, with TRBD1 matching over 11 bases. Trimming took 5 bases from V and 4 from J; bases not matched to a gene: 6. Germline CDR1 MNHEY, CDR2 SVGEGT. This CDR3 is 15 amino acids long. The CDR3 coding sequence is TGTGCCAGCAGTCGCACCGGGACAGGGGGCACTGAAGCTTTCTTT. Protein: CASSRTGTGGTEAFF.

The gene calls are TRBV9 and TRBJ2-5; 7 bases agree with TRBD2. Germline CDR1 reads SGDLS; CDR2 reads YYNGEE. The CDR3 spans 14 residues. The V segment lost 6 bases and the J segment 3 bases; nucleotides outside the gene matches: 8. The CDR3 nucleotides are TGTGCCAGCACCCTCGGACTAGGGGAAGAGACCCAGTACTTC. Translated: CASTLGLGEETQYF.

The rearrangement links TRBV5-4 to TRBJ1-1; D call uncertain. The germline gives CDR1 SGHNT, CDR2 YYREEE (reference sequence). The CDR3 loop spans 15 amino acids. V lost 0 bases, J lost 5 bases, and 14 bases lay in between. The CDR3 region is CASSLGGNRRTEAFF. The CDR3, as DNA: TGTGCCAGCAGCTTGGGGGGTAACCGACGTACTGAAGCTTTCTTT. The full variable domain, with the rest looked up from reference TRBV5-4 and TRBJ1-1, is ETGVTQSPTHLIKTRGQQVTLRCSSQSGHNTVSWYQQALGQGPQFIFQYYREEENGRGNFPPRFSGLQFPNYSSELNVNALELDDSALYLCASSLGGNRRTEAFFGQGTRLTVV.

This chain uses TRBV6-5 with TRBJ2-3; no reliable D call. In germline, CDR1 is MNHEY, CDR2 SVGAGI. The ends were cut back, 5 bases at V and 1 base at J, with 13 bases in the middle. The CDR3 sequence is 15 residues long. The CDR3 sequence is CASSPSPLGTDTQYF. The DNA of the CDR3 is TGTGCCAGCAGTCCAAGTCCTCTGGGCACAGATACGCAGTATTTT.

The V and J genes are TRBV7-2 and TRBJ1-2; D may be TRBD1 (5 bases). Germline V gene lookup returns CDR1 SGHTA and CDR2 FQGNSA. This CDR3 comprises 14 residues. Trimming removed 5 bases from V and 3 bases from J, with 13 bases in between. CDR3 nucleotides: TGTGCCAGCAGCGCAAGGGTGGGGGACTATGGCTACACCTTC. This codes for CASSARVGDYGYTF. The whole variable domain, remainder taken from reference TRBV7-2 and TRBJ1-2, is GAGVSQSPSNKVTEKGKDVELRCDPISGHTALYWYRQSLGQGLEFLIYFQGNSAPDKSGLPSDRFSAERTGGSVSTLTIQRTQQEDSAVYLCASSARVGDYGYTFGSGTRLTVV.

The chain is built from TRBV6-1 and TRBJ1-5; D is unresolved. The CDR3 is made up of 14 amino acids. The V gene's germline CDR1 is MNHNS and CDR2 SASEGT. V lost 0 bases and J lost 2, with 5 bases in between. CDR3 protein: CASSEASGNQPQHF. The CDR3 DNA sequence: TGTGCCAGCAGTGAAGCGTCGGGCAATCAGCCCCAGCATTTT.